These 2 T cell receptor beta chains were sequenced from one sample in a study of T-cell memory formation after mild COVID-19. One entry per CDR3 protein, called by TCRdb with MiXCR from the 5' RACE reads. Of around 180,000 distinct CDR3 sequences in the sample, less than 20% were seen once. Sample: PBMCs or a T cell subset sorted from them (not recorded which). The receptors stem from a man between 18 and 29 years old who had mild COVID-19 (a few samples of this study predate the infection). Cell type and time point are not known.

This clonotype was picked up a small number of times. The chain couples TRBV12-3 or TRBV12-4 to TRBJ2-3; D is unresolved. CDR3 length: 10 amino acids. V lost 5 bases and J 8 bases, leaving 5 bases between the germline ends. CDR3 sequence (DNA): TGTGCCAGCAGTAGCGCTACGCAGTATTTT. This sequence encodes CASSSATQYF.

The chain employs TRBV9 and TRBJ1-2; 8 bases are shared with TRBD1. There are 14 residues in the CDR3. Germline lookup yields CDR1 SGDLS and CDR2 YYNGEE. Unmatched junction bases numbered 0, after V lost 0 bases and J lost 2 bases. The CDR3 DNA follows: TGTGCCAGCAGCGTAGGGACAGGGAACTATGGCTACACCTTC. Protein sequence: CASSVGTGNYGYTF.